The sequence of this T cell receptor (beta chain) was determined in a study of cytomegalovirus exposure and HLA in healthy donors. Study results and caveats: The authors listed 150 to 200 TCR beta chains as cytomegalovirus-associated.

For this clone: Its antigen is undetermined.

In the PCR, 60 Vbeta and 13 Jbeta primers were used. Clones were sequenced by immunoSEQ multiplex PCR, and TCRdb holds only the in-frame ones, with some missing. Of 150,000 to 200,000 clones detected, 80% appear once; the ten largest clones hold 6.5% to 8.5%. Germline V lookup: CDR1 SGHRS, CDR2 YFSETQ. This CDR3 comprises 17 residues. V lost 6 bases to trimming and J lost 1 base; unmatched junction nucleotides: 7. This TCR was recovered from a man aged 25 to 40 in good health and CMV-seropositive. Sequenced sample: PBMCs. V is TRBV5-1 and J is TRBJ2-3, with 14 bases aligning to TRBD2. For the CDR3, the DNA is TGCGCCAGCACCCGACTAGCGGGGGGGCTCGGCACAGATACGCAGTATTTT. Translated: CASTRLAGGLGTDTQYF.